The 27 T cell receptor beta chains below come from one sample, sequenced in a study of cytomegalovirus exposure and HLA in healthy donors. The primer mix had 60 Vbeta and 13 Jbeta primers. The assay was immunoSEQ multiplex PCR, and TCRdb's table has in-frame clones only and misses some. The table shows some 80,000 clones, with approximately 60% occurring only once. Source material: PBMCs. These receptor sequences come from a male donor in good health and CMV-seropositive.

This clone has just a few counts. CDR3 residues: CASSLSFTSGRAANEQFF. DNA for the CDR3: TGTGCCAGCAGCCTTTCCTTCACTAGCGGGAGGGCCGCGAATGAGCAGTTCTTC. This sequence joins TRBV4-2 and TRBJ2-1; TRBD2 matches 13 bases. V trimming: 4 bases; J trimming: 7 bases; junction bases outside the gene matches: 13. The germline V gene has CDR1 LGHNA and CDR2 YNFKEQ. CDR3 length equals 18 residues.

This chain connects TRBV5-8 to TRBJ1-5, with 8 bases aligning to TRBD1. CDR3 size: 14 residues. V lost 0 bases and J lost 7; bases outside the gene matches: 3. The V gene's germline CDR1 is SGHTS and CDR2 YDEGEE. The DNA for the CDR3 is TGTGCCAGCAGCTTGGGACAGGGGAAACAGCCCCAGCATTTT. It yields the protein CASSLGQGKQPQHF.

The rearrangement links TRBV18 to TRBJ2-2; 9 bases are a match to TRBD2. Trimming removed 0 bases from V and 4 bases from J; junction bases left unmatched: 6. The germline V gene encodes CDR1 KGHSH and CDR2 LQKENI. The length of the CDR3 is 17 residues. For the CDR3, the DNA is TGTGCCAGCTCACCACCCCTAGCGGGATTAACCACCGGGGAGCTGTTTTTT. Translated, it gives CASSPPLAGLTTGELFF.

This clone was seen just once. The V call is TRBV28, the J call TRBJ2-7; no clear D. The germline V gene has CDR1 MDHEN and CDR2 SYDVKM. The CDR3 consists of 15 residues. With 5 bases removed from V and 0 bases from J, the gap between germline ends came to 14 bases. CDR3 amino acids: CASSPLRLISYEQYF. Here the CDR3 DNA reads TGTGCCAGCAGTCCTCTTCGACTGATCTCCTACGAGCAGTACTTC.

This clone was counted between two and nine times. The chain recombines TRBV6-1 with TRBJ2-3; TRBD2 agrees at 10 bases. Unmatched junction bases numbered 6, after V lost 7 bases and J lost 8 bases. The CDR3 totals 13 residues. Germline CDR1 MNHNS, CDR2 SASEGT. This CDR3 is CASNPSGGRTQYF. In DNA, the CDR3 is TGTGCCAGCAATCCTAGCGGGGGCCGTACGCAGTATTTT.

The chain links TRBV30 to TRBJ2-7; 9 nucleotides agree with TRBD1. V lost 0 bases to trimming and J lost 8 bases; unmatched junction nucleotides: 5. The germline gives CDR1 GTSNPN, CDR2 SVGIG (reference sequence). The CDR3 loop spans 13 amino acids. CDR3 in amino acids: CAWSVGGQGQQYF. The CDR3 nucleotides read TGTGCCTGGAGTGTGGGGGGACAGGGCCAGCAGTACTTC.

V gene TRBV15 combines with J gene TRBJ2-3, with D perhaps TRBD2 (6 bases). This CDR3 is built from 16 residues. Germline V lookup: CDR1 LNHNV, CDR2 YYDKDF (reference sequence). Trimming took off 5 bases at V and 0 bases at J, with 15 bases between the two ends. CDR3 nucleotides: TGTGCCACCAGCGGACCGGAGGGAAAAAGCACAGATACGCAGTATTTT. The encoded protein is CATSGPEGKSTDTQYF. Complete variable domain (other parts from reference TRBV15 and TRBJ2-3): DAMVIQNPRYQVTQFGKPVTLSCSQTLNHNVMYWYQQKSSQAPKLLFHYYDKDFNNEADTPDNFQSRRPNTSFCFLDIRSPGLGDTAMYLCATSGPEGKSTDTQYFGPGTRLTVL.

This clone was observed a few times. This chain links TRBV9 with TRBJ1-1; D gene uncertain. V dropped 0 bases and J dropped 5 bases, with 14 bases sitting between them. Germline assignment: CDR1 SGDLS and CDR2 YYNGEE. The CDR3 totals 15 residues. The CDR3 sequence: CASSVGELPGTEAFF. CDR3 in DNA: TGTGCCAGCAGCGTAGGTGAGCTCCCGGGGACTGAAGCTTTCTTT.

The rearrangement links TRBV23-1 to TRBJ1-5; 8 bases are a match to TRBD1. TRBV23-1 is placed among ORFs of uncertain function. V lost 0 bases, J lost 0 bases, and 16 bases stayed unmatched. The CDR3 is 21 residues long. CDR3 DNA sequence: TGCGCCAGCAGTCAATCCTCCCGACAGGGGCACCACCGATATAGCAATCAGCCCCAGCATTTT. Protein sequence: CASSQSSRQGHHRYSNQPQHF.

This clone has a handful of counts. This chain connects TRBV5-8 to TRBJ1-4; 7 bases fit TRBD1. CDR3 length: 16 residues. CDR1 SGHTS and CDR2 YDEGEE come from the germline V gene. With 0 bases clipped from V and 3 bases from J, the junction kept 5 bases outside the gene matches. CDR3 nucleotides: TGTGCCAGCAGCTTGGCCATCAGGGGGGCTAATGAAAAACTGTTTTTT. It specifies CASSLAIRGANEKLFF.

This chain joins TRBV7-3 and TRBJ2-3; TRBD2 matches at 7 bases. Trimming cost V 4 bases and J 5 bases; bases outside gene matches: 9. The germline V gene encodes CDR1 SGHTA and CDR2 FQGTGA. There are 15 residues in the CDR3. For the CDR3, the DNA is TGTGCCAGCAGCTCCCGCGCGGGGGATCTAGATACGCAGTATTTT. Its protein is CASSSRAGDLDTQYF.

J is TRBJ1-4 and V is TRBV23-1; 7 nucleotides line up with TRBD1. TRBV23-1 belongs to the ORF category, with a function that is uncertain. The CDR3 contains 19 residues. The trim removed 3 bases at V and 8 bases at J, leaving 21 bases unmatched. In nucleotides, the CDR3 is TGCGCCAGCAGTCATCCCCTAATACAGGGGCCTAGCCTTCAGGAAAAACTGTTTTTT. Residues: CASSHPLIQGPSLQEKLFF.

The chain combines TRBV25-1 with TRBJ1-5; 7 positions match TRBD1. Germline V gene sequence: CDR1 MGHDK, CDR2 SYGVNS. This CDR3 has 14 amino acids. The V gene end was trimmed by 3 bases and the J gene end by 2 bases; junction bases not matched to a gene: 1. The CDR3: CASSETGRNQPQHF. CDR3 DNA: TGTGCCAGCAGTGAGACAGGGCGCAATCAGCCCCAGCATTTT.

The V gene is TRBV30, the J gene TRBJ1-5; a possible D gene is TRBD1 (5 bases). The germline V gene has CDR1 GTSNPN and CDR2 SVGIG (reference sequence). The ends were cut back, 0 bases at V and 3 bases at J, with 15 bases in the middle. The CDR3 sequence is 16 residues long. CDR3 protein: CAWSVQVAGNNQPQHF. DNA for the CDR3: TGTGCCTGGAGTGTACAGGTAGCGGGGAACAATCAGCCCCAGCATTTT.

Only a few counts were recorded for this clone. The chain links TRBV6-5 to TRBJ2-1; the match to TRBD2 covers 7 bases. The germline gives CDR1 MNHEY, CDR2 SVGAGI. Trimming cost V 0 bases and J 3 bases; bases outside gene matches: 2. The CDR3 runs 15 residues. The CDR3 region is CASSYSRGVYNEQFF. CDR3 in DNA: TGTGCCAGCAGTTACTCCCGGGGGGTCTACAATGAGCAGTTCTTC.

V usage is TRBV5-4 and J usage is TRBJ2-7; D might be TRBD1 (6 bases). The V and J ends lost 4 bases and 4 bases respectively, with 24 bases between them. This CDR3 has 17 amino acids. Germline lookup yields CDR1 SGHNT and CDR2 YYREEE (reference sequence). CDR3 amino acids: CASSRTLQGSASYEQYF. The CDR3, as DNA: TGTGCCAGCAGCCGGACCCTACAGGGTTCGGCGTCTTACGAGCAGTACTTC.

The chain employs TRBV30 and TRBJ1-2; TRBD1 might be the D (5 bases). Germline V gives CDR1 GTSNPN, CDR2 SVGIG (reference sequence). Deletions cut 1 base from V and 8 bases from J, with 14 bases between. The CDR3 has 13 amino acids. The CDR3 bases are TGTGCCTGGAGTGGCGGGGGGTGGTACGGCTACACCTTC. Protein sequence: CAWSGGGWYGYTF.

The gene calls are TRBV6-5 and TRBJ2-5; TRBD2 is a possible D gene (5 bases). The CDR3 spans 14 residues. Trimming cost V 5 bases and J 3 bases, with 13 bases left between them. The germline V gene has CDR1 MNHEY and CDR2 SVGAGI. CDR3 region: CASSPPSREETQYF. The CDR3 DNA reads TGTGCCAGCAGTCCGCCGTCGAGGGAAGAGACCCAGTACTTC.

Written as DNA, the CDR3 is TGCGCCAGCAGTGGACAGGGGGCTACTGAAGCTTTCTTT. Translating gives CASSGQGATEAFF. The V gene is TRBV5-1, the J gene TRBJ1-1, with 11 bases identical to TRBD1. The CDR3 totals 13 residues. V shed 5 bases, J shed 5 bases, and the junction held 2 bases outside the gene matches. CDR1 is SGHRS and CDR2 is YFSETQ in the germline V gene. The entire variable domain, with the rest obtained from reference TRBV5-1 and TRBJ1-1, is as follows: KAGVTQTPRYLIKTRGQQVTLSCSPISGHRSVSWYQQTPGQGLQFLFEYFSETQRNKGNFPGRFSGRQFSNSRSEMNVSTLELGDSALYLCASSGQGATEAFFGQGTRLTVV.

The chain is built from TRBV7-9 and TRBJ1-5, with no clear D. The CDR3 runs to 16 residues. CDR1 is SEHNR and CDR2 is FQNEAQ in the germline V gene (reference sequence). V gave up 3 bases and J gave up 0 bases, with 12 bases separating them. CDR3 nucleotides: TGTGCCAGCAGCTTCGGACGGGAGAATAGCAATCAGCCCCAGCATTTT. Translation gives CASSFGRENSNQPQHF.

The chain links TRBV4-3 to TRBJ1-2; 8 bases are shared with TRBD1. CDR3 size: 15 residues. Germline V lookup: CDR1 LGHNA, CDR2 YSLEER. Losses at the gene ends were 1 base for V and 4 bases for J; bases not matched to a gene: 5. Here the CDR3 DNA reads TGCGCCAGCAGCCAAGGAACAGGGGGAATCTATGGCTACACCTTC. It yields the protein CASSQGTGGIYGYTF.

The chain is built from TRBV5-1 and TRBJ1-4; no reliable D call. The CDR3 runs to 15 residues. Germline V lookup: CDR1 SGHRS, CDR2 YFSETQ. V lost 2 bases and J lost 8, with 16 bases in between. For the CDR3, the DNA is TGCGCCAGCAGCTTCGGAGGGAGACCGGAGGAAAAACTGTTTTTT. It yields the protein CASSFGGRPEEKLFF.

The V gene is TRBV28, the J gene TRBJ1-1; unclear D gene. Germline CDR1 reads MDHEN; CDR2 reads SYDVKM. The CDR3 has 13 residues. Trimming removed 4 bases at V and 4 bases at J, with 10 bases between. CDR3 sequence reads: CASSYRVGTEAFF. CDR3 nucleotides: TGTGCCAGCAGTTATCGGGTGGGCACTGAAGCTTTCTTT.

The chain links TRBV11-2 to TRBJ2-7; 12 bases line up with TRBD2. Germline V lookup: CDR1 SGHAT, CDR2 FQNNGV. The V segment lost 5 bases and the J segment 0 bases; nucleotides outside the gene matches: 8. CDR3 length equals 17 residues. CDR3: CASSPRTSGVSSYEQYF. The DNA for the CDR3 is TGTGCCAGCAGCCCCCGGACTAGCGGGGTGAGCTCCTACGAGCAGTACTTC. The complete variable domain, with remaining parts taken from reference TRBV11-2 and TRBJ2-7, reads EAGVAQSPRYKIIEKRQSVAFWCNPISGHATLYWYQQILGQGPKLLIQFQNNGVVDDSQLPKDRFSAERLKGVDSTLKIQPAKLEDSAVYLCASSPRTSGVSSYEQYFGPGTRLTVT.

The chain has TRBV2 and TRBJ2-7, with TRBD2 identical over 7 bases. The germline V gene encodes CDR1 SNHLY and CDR2 FYNNEI. This CDR3 is built from 12 residues. J lost 6 bases, V lost 2 bases, and 1 base had no gene match. The CDR3: CASSESGGEQYF. CDR3 nucleotide sequence: TGTGCCAGCAGTGAATCGGGGGGCGAGCAGTACTTC.

Comments on this clone: At one end the junction does not follow the germline gene, possibly because of a read error. This sequence joins TRBV19 and TRBJ1-2, with no clear D. The CDR3 is 14 amino acids. Germline-derived CDR1 and CDR2 are LNHDA and SQIVND (reference sequence). CDR3 in amino acids: CASSIEVSGYGYTF. CDR3 sequence (DNA): TGTGCCAGTAGCATAGAGGTCTCAGGCTATGGCTACACCTTC.

This clone was observed once. The J gene is TRBJ2-7, the V gene TRBV4-1; 8 positions agree with TRBD1. With 0 bases clipped from V and 4 bases from J, the junction kept 8 bases outside the gene matches. Germline CDR1 and CDR2: MGHRA and YSYEKL. The CDR3 runs to 16 residues. CDR3 loop: CASSQDSDRGIYEQYF. The CDR3 coding sequence is TGCGCCAGCAGCCAAGATAGTGACAGGGGTATTTACGAGCAGTACTTC.